Detailed here is one TCR beta chain. The antigen is undetermined. There are 14 residues in the CDR3. V was pared by 2 bases and J by 0 bases, with 8 bases between. CDR1 is SGHRS, CDR2 YFSETQ, per germline. Extracted RNA was reverse transcribed, and the resulting cDNA served as sequencing template. Libraries were prepared by immunoSEQ multiplex PCR; TCRdb keeps only in-frame clonotypes and omits some of them. Among 150,000 to 200,000 clones listed, approximately 59% were seen once. The sample originates from a study of CD8+ T cells in alopecia areata. Study-wide points: In patients, TCRs were shared less clearly than in mice, and HLA may possibly be involved. In scalp samples, resident alphabeta T cells of normal skin are also sequenced.

This chain uses TRBV5-1 with TRBJ2-5, with a possible D match to TRBD1 (6 bases). The sequence came from a human donor with alopecia areata. Sequencing was performed on CD4+ T cells sorted from blood, taken at week 0. CDR3 region: CASSFRTDQETQYF. The DNA of the CDR3 is TGCGCCAGCAGCTTTCGGACAGACCAAGAGACCCAGTACTTC.